Listed below are T cell receptor beta chains from one sample, sequenced in a study of blood T cell repertoires in COVID-19. Repertoires were generated with immunoSEQ multiplex PCR, while TCRdb's copy carries only in-frame clones and drops some. The sample holds under 200,000 clones, 70% to 90% seen once. Specimen: PBMCs or T cells enriched from blood (not recorded which). Every receptor here comes from a woman aged 18-29 years who had recovered from COVID-19. The conserved cysteine and the conserved F or W are not part of the CDR3 here.

TRBV7-3	TRBJ2-7	ASSLTSGQGYEQY
TRBV11-2	TRBJ2-7	ASRQGLAGTYEQY
TRBV7-9	TRBJ2-1	ASSYAVTSSYNEQF
TRBV28	TRBJ1-1	ASSSGRQWGDTEAF
TRBV7-7	TRBJ2-3	ASSPGLEGGDTQY
TRBV4-1	TRBJ2-3	ASSLREGWTDTQY
TRBV11-3	TRBJ2-3	ASSLGHRGADTQY
TRBV2	TRBJ2-3	ASFRVLGDTQY
TRBV5-4	TRBJ2-7	ASSFSGSSREQY
TRBV10-3	TRBJ2-1	AIKLRMGCPLAGGASYNEQF
TRBV7-9	TRBJ2-1	ASSPAGGYEQF
TRBV4-3	TRBJ2-4	ASSQDDGRRGRGTMAKNIQY
TRBV5-1	TRBJ1-6	ASSKDRGLSPLH
TRBV6-5	TRBJ1-2	ASSPSGGGYGYT
TRBV7-2	TRBJ2-3	ASSDPGLADTQY
TRBV27	TRBJ2-7	ASSRTGDISYEQY
TRBV7-9	TRBJ1-3	ASTPGGSGNTIY
TRBV5-1	TRBJ2-4	ASSLGDRENIQY
TRBV10-3	TRBJ2-7	AISEGTGMSYEQY
TRBV9	TRBJ2-5	ASSVFQTGMETQY
TRBV9	TRBJ2-7	ASSPEGYDEQY
TRBV21-1	TRBJ1-4	ASSAQTGASEKLF
TRBV11-2	TRBJ1-1	ASSLEWGSPEAF
TRBV2	TRBJ1-2	ASRGEGYT
TRBV7-9	TRBJ2-1	ASSLDAGGPLDEQF
TRBV28	TRBJ2-7	ASSSPYEQY